This T cell receptor (beta chain) was identified in a study of blood T cells in healthy people across ages. Comment on this clonotype: Its antigen is unknown.

Whole-study findings and limits: Higher diversity, along with more naive CD4+ cells, distinguished long-lived donors from aged donors.

This CDR3 spans 15 amino acids. The V end lost 0 bases, the J end lost 4 bases, and 12 bases lay between the germline ends. From germline, CDR1 is MNHEY and CDR2 SMNVEV (reference sequence). A second PCR, run for roughly 7 to 12 cycles, used a sample-barcoded 5' primer plus a J-beta primer mix. TCRdb fed the 5' RACE reads into MiXCR, producing one record per CDR3 protein. The repertoire holds 700,000 to 900,000 distinct CDR3 sequences, with 20% to 30% as singletons. The same sample was also studied in work on T cells of mothers and their children.

The chain uses TRBV27 and TRBJ1-1; D not resolved. The sequence was obtained from a boy aged 5 to 17 in good health. The material sequenced was blood. CDR3: CASSLSGGEGTEAFF. The CDR3 nucleotides are TGTGCCAGCAGTTTATCGGGCGGGGAGGGCACTGAAGCTTTCTTT.